This TCR beta chain comes out of a study of blood T cell repertoires in COVID-19. Across the study: Samples of COVID-19 (acute and convalescent) were obtained from the United States, Italy and Spain. In each case, the material was cDNA or gDNA derived from T cells, B-cell-depleted T cells, or PBMCs.

Original data processing: Amplification of reference gene primers provided the estimated nucleated cell counts. Clones were sequenced by immunoSEQ multiplex PCR, and TCRdb holds only the in-frame ones, with some missing. V, J and clone size were drawn from that table, and D and trimming were deduced from the DNA. The sample includes roughly 81,000 clones, roughly 86% of them seen just once. Between the trimmed V and J ends, which lost 0 bases and 1 base, there was a span of 5 bases. The CDR3 runs to 14 residues. CDR1 and CDR2 (germline): PRHDT, FYEKMQ (reference sequence). This sequence originates from a man in his sixties with acute or convalescent COVID-19. The chain combines TRBV13 with TRBJ2-3; TRBD1 is a possible D gene (5 bases). The sequenced material came from peripheral blood. The CDR3 is CASSLGGGTDTQYF. Written as DNA, the CDR3 is TGTGCCAGCAGCTTAGGAGGGGGCACAGATACGCAGTATTTT.